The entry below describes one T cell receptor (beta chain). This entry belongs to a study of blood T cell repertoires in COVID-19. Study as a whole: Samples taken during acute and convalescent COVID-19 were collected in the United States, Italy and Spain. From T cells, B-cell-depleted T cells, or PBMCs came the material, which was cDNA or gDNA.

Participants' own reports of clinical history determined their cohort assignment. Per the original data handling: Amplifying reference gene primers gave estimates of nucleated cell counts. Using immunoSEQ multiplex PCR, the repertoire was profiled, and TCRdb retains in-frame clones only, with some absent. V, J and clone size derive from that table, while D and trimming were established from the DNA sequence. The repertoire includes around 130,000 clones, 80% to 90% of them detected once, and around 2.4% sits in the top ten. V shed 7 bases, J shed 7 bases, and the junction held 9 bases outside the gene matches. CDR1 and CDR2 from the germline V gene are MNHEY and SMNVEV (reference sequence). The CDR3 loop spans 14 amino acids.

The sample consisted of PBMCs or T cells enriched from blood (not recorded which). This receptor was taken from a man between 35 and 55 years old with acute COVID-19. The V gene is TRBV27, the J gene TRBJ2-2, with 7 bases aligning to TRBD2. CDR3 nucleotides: TGTGCCAGCACCCGAACAAGCGGGATCGGGGAGCTGTTTTTT. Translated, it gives CASTRTSGIGELFF.